This T cell receptor beta chain was captured by sequencing in a study of human T cells and chemical hapten exposure (dated by TCRdb to the early 2020s). The study in broad terms: For sensitization, 2% DPC in acetone was applied to a roughly 2 cm by roughly 2 cm area of upper inner arm skin. Libraries were pooled for sequencing, and variation in per-sample TCR yields was attributed mainly to small differences in library volumes within the pool. Blood for TCR sequencing was provided by twenty-nine alopecia patients at one to four time points (pre-sensitization, 2, 6 and 24 weeks). Peripheral blood TCR repertoire changes were tracked in vivo in alopecia patients during primary and secondary sensitization to the hapten diphenylcyclopropenone (DPC). Most of the patients in the cohort were female, and the cohort covered alopecia areata with under or over 50% scalp involvement, alopecia totalis and alopecia universalis. Blood samples were taken from patients before sensitization (week 0) and then at 2, 6 and about 24 weeks after DPC sensitization. Patch tests used Finn chambers with 0.01% DPC on the upper back, scored after 6 days by International Contact Dermatitis Research Group standards. Weekly therapeutic DPC doses were additionally applied to the scalp of patients throughout the roughly 24-week study period.

Results and caveats for the whole study, not just this receptor: A positive correlation was found between the number of PT1 expanded TCRs and patch test score, with significance reached at thresholds 8, 16 and 32 but not 4. Compared with pre-sensitization or healthy control sets, expanded TCRs formed significantly more large CDR3 similarity clusters, which is consistent with antigen-driven responses. The number of TCRs above 1 in 1000 frequency did not change with DPC sensitization; there was no evidence of global repertoire structure alterations. Repeated subsampling changed both the strength of the expansion versus patch-test correlation and the threshold at which the correlation became significant. Because every patient had alopecia, a presumed autoimmune disease, the patients' immune response might differ from that of healthy individuals.

This specimen's time point label, interpreted: patch test 1, 2 weeks after DPC sensitization. Reading the label with the study, this specimen's treatment or condition is: therapeutic diphenylcyclopropenone sensitization with weekly scalp DPC. At each patch-test visit, blood was drawn before the patch test was applied. Eligible patients were aged 18 to 70, diagnosed with alopecia, deemed suitable for DPC therapy, and excluded if pregnant. Unfractionated whole blood was collected in Tempus Blood RNA tubes, and total RNA was extracted from that blood. This clonotype was detected a few times. The antigen it binds to is not known. No base quality values were provided; no much bigger clone lies one nucleotide off. The CDR3 measures 11 amino acids from cysteine to phenylalanine. The read is trimmed to its CDR3 DNA, 33 bases read in frame from base 1. V is cut by 11 bases and J by 1 base, and the space between the germline ends is 8 bases. The germline V gene supplies CDR1 SNHLY and CDR2 FYNNEI.

The method behind the library was RACE. The sequencer listed for this sample is NextSeq 500. During library preparation, unique molecular identifiers were attached to individual cDNA molecules so that TCRs could be counted in a quantitative, reproducible way. For every blood RNA sample, sequencing covered both the TCR alpha and TCR beta chains. From the authors' description of their analysis: The median number of TCRs per sample was roughly 100,000, ranging from roughly 20,000 to 700,000. V, J and CDR3 annotation of the TCR reads was carried out using the Decombinator software suite. For PS versus PT1 abundance plots, all samples were subsampled to the same number of TCRs (28,000). TCRs were defined as expanded if absent before sensitization and observed at least eight times at the 2-week time point. The public reads were reprocessed in TCRdb via fastp at Q25 and MiXCR, keeping in-frame beta chains. One record per CDR3 amino acid sequence lists the most common genes and DNA. The V and J calls come from TCRdb's annotation, not from the publication. This sample has approximately 60,000 distinct CDR3 sequences in its table, and 9% to 9.5% of those were observed once. The ten largest clones add up to approximately 12% of the sample.

The specimen was whole blood, collected in connection with sensitization to the hapten diphenylcyclopropenone (DPC). The TCR comes from a woman aged 40 to 50 with alopecia areata. Some clones in this sample may be carry-over from other donors' samples. Recombination connected TRBV2 to TRBJ2-5; TRBD1 is a possible D gene, resting on 6 matching bases. The sequence in DNA is TGTGCCCTGGGGGCCCAAGAGACCCAGTACTTC. This sequence encodes CALGAQETQYF.